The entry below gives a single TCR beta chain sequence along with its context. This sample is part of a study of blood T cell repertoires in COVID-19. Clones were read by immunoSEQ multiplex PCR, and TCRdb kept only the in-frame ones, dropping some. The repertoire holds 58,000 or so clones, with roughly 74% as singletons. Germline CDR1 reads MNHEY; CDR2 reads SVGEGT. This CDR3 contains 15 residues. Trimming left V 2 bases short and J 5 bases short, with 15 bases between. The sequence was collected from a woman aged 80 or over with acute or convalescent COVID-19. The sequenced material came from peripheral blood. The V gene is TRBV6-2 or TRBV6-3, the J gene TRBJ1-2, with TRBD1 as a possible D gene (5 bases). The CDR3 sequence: CASSYVARVRYGYTF. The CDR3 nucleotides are TGTGCCAGCAGTTACGTGGCCAGGGTGAGGTATGGCTACACCTTC.